These 12 T cell receptor beta chains originate from one sample sequenced in a study of Tregs in tolerant kidney transplant recipients (dated by TCRdb to the late 2010s). The library was produced with the immunoSEQ multiplex PCR assay. What TCRdb holds here is the immuneACCESS table cut down to in-frame rearrangements. Part of the clones is not present; checked against another copy, under half of the missing clones reflect an unresolved V gene, and the others are unexplained. The table for this sample lists about 46,000 clones; roughly nine tenths of them were counted only once. The top ten constitute around 0.67% of the sample. The material sequenced was Tregs from blood. The receptors come from a human donor in good health.

This clone was recorded only once. The chain couples TRBV6-1 to TRBJ2-1; perhaps TRBD2 as D (6 bases). With 7 bases removed from V and 0 bases from J, the gap between germline ends came to 13 bases. Germline V lookup: CDR1 MNHNS, CDR2 SASEGT. The CDR3 runs 15 residues. CDR3 DNA: TGTGCCAGCACCCCCGGGACTTCCTCCTACAATGAGCAGTTCTTC. Its protein is CASTPGTSSYNEQFF.

This clone was seen only a few times. The V gene is TRBV4-1, the J gene TRBJ1-2; TRBD1 might be the D (5 bases). CDR1 MGHRA and CDR2 YSYEKL come from the germline V gene. This CDR3 contains 15 residues. V was trimmed by 4 bases and J by 5 bases, leaving 17 bases between them. The CDR3 DNA reads as TGCGCCAGCAGCCGCAGAGGCAACAGGCCTTATGGCTACACCTTC. This gives the protein CASSRRGNRPYGYTF.

V is TRBV6-5 and J is TRBJ1-5; TRBD1 is a possible D gene (5 bases). The germline CDR1 and CDR2 sequences are MNHEY and SVGAGI. Between the trimmed V and J ends, which lost 8 bases and 6 bases, there was a span of 14 bases. This CDR3 is built from 13 residues. In nucleotides, the CDR3 is TGTGCCAGCTCAAGGGGTTTCAGTCAGCCCCAGCATTTT. It is translated as CASSRGFSQPQHF.

This chain uses TRBV5-1 with TRBJ2-5; either TRBD1 or TRBD2 may supply D (5 bases each). The J call may be wrong; the DNA end is better matched by TRBJ2-7. This CDR3 has 16 residues. Germline V gene data show CDR1 as SGHRS and CDR2 as YFSETQ. The CDR3 sequence: CASSLQPGPGVYEQYF. Written as DNA, the CDR3 is TGCGCCAGCAGTCTTCAACCGGGGCCCGGAGTATACGAGCAGTACTTC.

This chain uses TRBV5-1 with TRBJ1-2, with TRBD1 identical over 7 bases. Germline V gives CDR1 SGHRS, CDR2 YFSETQ. V trimming: 4 bases; J trimming: 5 bases; junction bases outside the gene matches: 8. CDR3 length equals 14 residues. The CDR3 DNA reads as TGCGCCAGCAGCCCCGGGACAGCGGGATATGGCTACACCTTC. Translation gives CASSPGTAGYGYTF.

The J gene is TRBJ1-2, the V gene TRBV29-1; no clear D gene. CDR1 and CDR2 from the germline V gene are SQVTM and ANQGSEA. V shed 7 bases and J shed 2 bases, with 14 bases lying between them. The CDR3 covers 13 residues. The DNA of the CDR3 is TGCAGCGCGTTAGAAAACACAAACTATGGCTACACCTTC. It codes for CSALENTNYGYTF.

The chain has TRBV9 and TRBJ2-7; no firm D call. CDR1 is SGDLS and CDR2 is YYNGEE in the germline V gene. This CDR3 region has 14 residues. V gave up 3 bases and J gave up 0 bases, with 10 bases separating them. CDR3 nucleotides: TGTGCCAGCAGCGCCACCTCGAGCTCCTACGAGCAGTACTTC. Translated: CASSATSSSYEQYF.

Note on this clone: One junction end disagrees with the germline gene, perhaps due to a read error. The rearrangement links TRBV6-6 to TRBJ1-2, with a weak D call TRBD1 (5 bases). Germline V gene sequence: CDR1 MNHNY, CDR2 SVGAGI (reference sequence). This CDR3 comprises 14 residues. The CDR3 DNA is TGTGCCAGCAGCTACTCCGGTCGAAGGGGTGGCTACACCTTC. Translation: CASSYSGRRGGYTF.

In this sample, this clone turned up a few times. The chain recombines TRBV6-1 with TRBJ2-3; 10 bases align to TRBD2. The length of the CDR3 is 16 residues. From germline, CDR1 is MNHNS and CDR2 SASEGT. J gave up 1 base and V 3 bases, and 4 bases lay outside the gene matches. The CDR3 here is CASSDRLAGGTDTQYF. The DNA of the CDR3 is TGTGCCAGCAGTGACCGGCTAGCGGGGGGCACAGATACGCAGTATTTT.

The chain uses TRBV15 and TRBJ1-6, with D tentatively TRBD1 (5 bases). The CDR3 is 15 amino acids. V was cut by 0 bases and J by 10 bases, with 13 bases left in between. Germline V gives CDR1 LNHNV, CDR2 YYDKDF (reference sequence). As DNA, the CDR3 is TGTGCCACCAGCAGAGAACGAGGGGCGGGGTCACCCCTCCACTTT. Its protein is CATSRERGAGSPLHF.

The CDR3 bases are TGTGCCAGCAGCTTATTCGGGGGTGAGCAGTTCTTC. It is translated as CASSLFGGEQFF. The genes are TRBV7-9 and TRBJ2-1, with D perhaps matching TRBD2 (6 bases). The ends were cut back, 2 bases at V and 9 bases at J, with 8 bases in the middle. CDR1 is SEHNR, CDR2 FQNEAQ, per germline (reference sequence). The CDR3 loop spans 12 amino acids.

This clone was observed once. The rearrangement joins TRBV27 to TRBJ2-2; perhaps TRBD2 as D (6 bases). CDR1 MNHEY and CDR2 SMNVEV come from the germline V gene (reference sequence). Trimming stripped 6 bases from V and 0 bases from J, with 17 bases between. CDR3 length: 17 amino acids. The CDR3 nucleotides read TGTGCCAGCAGAGGCCTAGCGCGGACCGCGAACACCGGGGAGCTGTTTTTT. Translation gives CASRGLARTANTGELFF.